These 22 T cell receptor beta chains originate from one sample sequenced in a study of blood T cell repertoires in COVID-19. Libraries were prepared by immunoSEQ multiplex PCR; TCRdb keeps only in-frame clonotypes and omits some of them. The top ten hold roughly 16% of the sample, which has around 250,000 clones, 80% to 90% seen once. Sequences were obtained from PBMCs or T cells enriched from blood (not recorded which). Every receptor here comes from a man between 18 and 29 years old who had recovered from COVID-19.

The CDR3 region is CASSEYLGDRVYYEQYF. DNA of the CDR3: TGTGCCAGCTCCGAGTACCTAGGGGACAGGGTTTACTACGAGCAGTACTTC. The J gene is TRBJ2-7, the V gene TRBV28, with 9 bases lining up with TRBD1. Losses at the gene ends were 8 bases for V and 3 bases for J; bases not matched to a gene: 17. In germline, CDR1 is MDHEN, CDR2 SYDVKM. The CDR3 sequence is 17 residues long.

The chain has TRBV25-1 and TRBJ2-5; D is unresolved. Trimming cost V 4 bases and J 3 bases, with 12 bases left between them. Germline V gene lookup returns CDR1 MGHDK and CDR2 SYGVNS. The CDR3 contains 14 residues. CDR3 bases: TGTGCCAGCAGTGTAGCTCGCGGAAAAGAGACCCAGTACTTC. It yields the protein CASSVARGKETQYF.

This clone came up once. The CDR3 loop is CASSPTSDYGYTF. CDR3 DNA: TGTGCCAGCAGCCCGACATCAGACTATGGCTACACCTTC. The rearrangement uses TRBV27 and TRBJ1-2, with D unclear. CDR1 is MNHEY and CDR2 is SMNVEV in the germline V gene (reference sequence). The CDR3 runs to 13 residues. V was clipped by 6 bases and J by 3 bases, with 11 bases between them.

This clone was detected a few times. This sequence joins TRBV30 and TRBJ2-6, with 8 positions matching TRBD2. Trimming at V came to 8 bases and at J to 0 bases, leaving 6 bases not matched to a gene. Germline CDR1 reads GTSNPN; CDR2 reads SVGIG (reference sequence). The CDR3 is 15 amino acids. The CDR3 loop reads CARSGGVSGANVLTF. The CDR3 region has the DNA TGTGCCCGTTCGGGGGGGGTCTCTGGGGCCAACGTCCTGACTTTC.

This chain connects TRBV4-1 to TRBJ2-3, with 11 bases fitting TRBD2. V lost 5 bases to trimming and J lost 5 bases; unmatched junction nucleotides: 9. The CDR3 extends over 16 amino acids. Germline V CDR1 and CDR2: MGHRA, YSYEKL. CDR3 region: CASSEKLAGERDTQYF. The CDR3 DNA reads TGCGCCAGCAGCGAAAAACTAGCGGGAGAACGAGATACGCAGTATTTT.

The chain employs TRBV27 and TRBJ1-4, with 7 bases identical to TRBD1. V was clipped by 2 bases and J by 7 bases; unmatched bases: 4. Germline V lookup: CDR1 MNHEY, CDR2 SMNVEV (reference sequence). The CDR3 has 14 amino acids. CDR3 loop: CASSLGAGGEKLFF. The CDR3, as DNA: TGTGCCAGCAGTTTAGGGGCAGGGGGTGAAAAACTGTTTTTT.

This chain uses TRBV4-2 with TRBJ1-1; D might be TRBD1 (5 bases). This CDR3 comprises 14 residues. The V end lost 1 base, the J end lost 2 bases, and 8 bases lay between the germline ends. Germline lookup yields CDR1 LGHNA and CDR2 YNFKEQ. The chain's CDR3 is CASSQGRANTEAFF. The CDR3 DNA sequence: TGTGCCAGCAGCCAAGGCAGGGCTAACACTGAAGCTTTCTTT.

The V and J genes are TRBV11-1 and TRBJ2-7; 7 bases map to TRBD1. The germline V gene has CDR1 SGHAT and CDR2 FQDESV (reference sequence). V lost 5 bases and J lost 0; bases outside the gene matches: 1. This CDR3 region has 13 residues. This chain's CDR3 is CASSPGGSYEQYF. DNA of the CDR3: TGTGCCAGCAGCCCAGGGGGCTCCTACGAGCAGTACTTC.

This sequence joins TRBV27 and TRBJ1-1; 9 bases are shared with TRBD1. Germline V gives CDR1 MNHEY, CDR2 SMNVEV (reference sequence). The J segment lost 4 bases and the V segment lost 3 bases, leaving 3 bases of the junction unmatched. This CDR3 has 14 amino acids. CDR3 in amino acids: CASSFRDRATEAFF. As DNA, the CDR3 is TGTGCCAGCAGTTTTCGGGACAGGGCCACTGAAGCTTTCTTT.

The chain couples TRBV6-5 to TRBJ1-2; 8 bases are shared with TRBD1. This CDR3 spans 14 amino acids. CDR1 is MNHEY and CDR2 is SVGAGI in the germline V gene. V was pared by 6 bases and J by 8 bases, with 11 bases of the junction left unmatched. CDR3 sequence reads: CASRKTGDLRGYTF. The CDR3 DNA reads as TGTGCCAGCAGGAAGACAGGGGACCTTAGAGGCTACACCTTC.

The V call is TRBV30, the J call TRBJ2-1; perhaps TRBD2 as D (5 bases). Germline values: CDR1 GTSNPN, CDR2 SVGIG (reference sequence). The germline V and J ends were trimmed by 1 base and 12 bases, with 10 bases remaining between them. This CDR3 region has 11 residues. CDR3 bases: TGTGCCTGGAGTGCGGACTTAGGGCAGTTCTTC. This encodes CAWSADLGQFF.

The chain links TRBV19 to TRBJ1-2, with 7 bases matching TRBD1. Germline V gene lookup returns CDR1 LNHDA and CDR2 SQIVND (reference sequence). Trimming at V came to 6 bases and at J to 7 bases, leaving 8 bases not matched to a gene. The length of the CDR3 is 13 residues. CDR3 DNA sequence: TGTGCCAGTAGCCCTCGACGACAGGGTGGCTACACCTTC. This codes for CASSPRRQGGYTF.

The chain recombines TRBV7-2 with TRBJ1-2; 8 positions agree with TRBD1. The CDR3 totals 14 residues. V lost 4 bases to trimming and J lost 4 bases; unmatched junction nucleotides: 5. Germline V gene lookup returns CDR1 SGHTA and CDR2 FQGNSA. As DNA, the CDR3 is TGTGCCAGCAGCTCAGGGGGCAGGGTCTATGGCTACACCTTC. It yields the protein CASSSGGRVYGYTF.

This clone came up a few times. CDR3 sequence: CSVGGGPDTQYF. DNA for the CDR3: TGCAGCGTTGGAGGGGGCCCAGATACGCAGTATTTT. The chain links TRBV29-1 to TRBJ2-3, with TRBD1 matching over 7 bases. V shed 4 bases, J shed 4 bases, and the junction held 2 bases outside the gene matches. Germline values: CDR1 SQVTM, CDR2 ANQGSEA. The CDR3 has 12 residues.

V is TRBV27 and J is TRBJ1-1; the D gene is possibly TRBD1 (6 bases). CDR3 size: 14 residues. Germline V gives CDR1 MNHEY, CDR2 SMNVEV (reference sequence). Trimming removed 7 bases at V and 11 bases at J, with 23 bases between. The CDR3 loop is CASIPGQKSWGAFF. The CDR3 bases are TGTGCCAGCATCCCGGGACAAAAAAGTTGGGGGGCTTTCTTT.

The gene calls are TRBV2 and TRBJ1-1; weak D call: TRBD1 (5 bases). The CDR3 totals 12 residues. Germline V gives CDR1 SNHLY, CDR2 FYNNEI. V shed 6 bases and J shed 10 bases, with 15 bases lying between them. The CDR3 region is CASSYDQGLAFF. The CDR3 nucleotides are TGTGCCAGCAGCTATGACCAGGGTTTAGCTTTCTTT. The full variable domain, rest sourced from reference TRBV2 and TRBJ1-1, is EPEVTQTPSHQVTQMGQEVILRCVPISNHLYFYWYRQILGQKVEFLVSFYNNEISEKSEIFDDQFSVERPDGSNFTLKIRSTKLEDSAMYFCASSYDQGLAFFGQGTRLTVV.

The CDR3 here is CASSQWIAHEQFF. In DNA, the CDR3 is TGCGCCAGCAGTCAATGGATAGCGCATGAGCAGTTCTTC. The rearrangement links TRBV23-1 to TRBJ2-1; possibly TRBD2 for D (5 bases). TRBV23-1 is an ORF, and what it does is uncertain. This CDR3 comprises 13 residues. V was trimmed by 1 base and J by 8 bases, leaving 9 bases between them.

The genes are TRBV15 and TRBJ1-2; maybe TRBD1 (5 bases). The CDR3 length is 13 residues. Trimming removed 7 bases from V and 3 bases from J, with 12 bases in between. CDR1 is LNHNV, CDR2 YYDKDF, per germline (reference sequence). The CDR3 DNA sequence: TGTGCCACCAACGCCGGAGGGGACTATGGCTACACCTTC. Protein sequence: CATNAGGDYGYTF.

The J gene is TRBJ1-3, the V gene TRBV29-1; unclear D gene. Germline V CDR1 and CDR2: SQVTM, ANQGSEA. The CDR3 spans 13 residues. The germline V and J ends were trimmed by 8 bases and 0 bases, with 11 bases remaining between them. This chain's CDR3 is CSITGSSGNTIYF. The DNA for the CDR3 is TGCAGCATAACCGGGAGCTCTGGAAACACCATATATTTT.

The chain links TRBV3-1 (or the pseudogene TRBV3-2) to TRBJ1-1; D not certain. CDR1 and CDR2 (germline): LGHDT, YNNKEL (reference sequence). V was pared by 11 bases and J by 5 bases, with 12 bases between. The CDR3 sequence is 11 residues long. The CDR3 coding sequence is TGTGCCTCCTCCGGGGTGACTGAAGCTTTCTTT. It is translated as CASSGVTEAFF.

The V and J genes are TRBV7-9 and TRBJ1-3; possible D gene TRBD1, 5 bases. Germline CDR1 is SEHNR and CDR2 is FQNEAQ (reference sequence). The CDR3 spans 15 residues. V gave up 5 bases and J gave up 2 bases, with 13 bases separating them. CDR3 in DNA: TGTGCCAGCAGCCGTACCCGGGGGGCTGGAAACACCATATATTTT. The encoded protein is CASSRTRGAGNTIYF.

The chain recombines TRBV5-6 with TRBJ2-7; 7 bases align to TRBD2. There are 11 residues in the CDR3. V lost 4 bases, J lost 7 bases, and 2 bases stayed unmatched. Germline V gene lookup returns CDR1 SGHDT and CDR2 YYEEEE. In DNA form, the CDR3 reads TGTGCCAGCAGCACACTAGCGGAGCAGTACTTC. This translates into CASSTLAEQYF. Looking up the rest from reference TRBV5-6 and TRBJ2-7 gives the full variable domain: DAGVTQSPTHLIKTRGQQVTLRCSPKSGHDTVSWYQQALGQGPQFIFQYYEEEERQRGNFPDRFSGHQFPNYSSELNVNALLLGDSALYLCASSTLAEQYFGPGTRLTVT.